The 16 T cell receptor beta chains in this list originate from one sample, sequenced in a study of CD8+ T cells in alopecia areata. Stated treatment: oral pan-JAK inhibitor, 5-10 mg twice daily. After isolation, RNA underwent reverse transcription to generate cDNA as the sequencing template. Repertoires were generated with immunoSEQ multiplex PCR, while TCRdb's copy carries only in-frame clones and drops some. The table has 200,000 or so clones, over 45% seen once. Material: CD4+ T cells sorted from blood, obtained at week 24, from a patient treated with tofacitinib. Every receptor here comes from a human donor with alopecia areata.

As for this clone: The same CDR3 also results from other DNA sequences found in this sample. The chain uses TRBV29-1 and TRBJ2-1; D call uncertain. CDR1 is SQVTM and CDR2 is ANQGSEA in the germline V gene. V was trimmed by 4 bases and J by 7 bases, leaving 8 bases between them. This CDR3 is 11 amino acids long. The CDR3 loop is CSVGLGNEQFF. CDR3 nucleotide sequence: TGCAGCGTTGGTTTAGGGAATGAGCAGTTCTTC.

The CDR3 sequence is CASSLQGAVAETQYF. CDR3 sequence (DNA): TGTGCCAGCAGTTTACAGGGGGCCGTGGCGGAGACCCAGTACTTC. The chain has TRBV6-6 and TRBJ2-5; 9 bases agree with TRBD1. The CDR3 runs 15 residues. Germline V lookup: CDR1 MNHNY, CDR2 SVGAGI (reference sequence). Trimming cost V 4 bases and J 5 bases; bases outside gene matches: 8.

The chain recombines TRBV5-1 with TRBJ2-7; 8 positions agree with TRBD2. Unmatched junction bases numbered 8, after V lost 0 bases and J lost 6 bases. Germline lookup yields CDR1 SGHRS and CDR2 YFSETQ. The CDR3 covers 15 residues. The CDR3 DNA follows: TGCGCCAGCAGCTTGGCGCGGGGGGCTATGGGCGAGCAGTACTTC. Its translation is CASSLARGAMGEQYF.

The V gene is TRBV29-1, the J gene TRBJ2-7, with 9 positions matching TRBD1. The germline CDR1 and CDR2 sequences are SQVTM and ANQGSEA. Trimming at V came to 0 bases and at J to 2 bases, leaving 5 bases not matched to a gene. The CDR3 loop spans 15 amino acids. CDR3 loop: CSVEDLGTGTYEQYF. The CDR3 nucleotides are TGCAGCGTTGAAGATCTGGGGACAGGGACCTACGAGCAGTACTTC.

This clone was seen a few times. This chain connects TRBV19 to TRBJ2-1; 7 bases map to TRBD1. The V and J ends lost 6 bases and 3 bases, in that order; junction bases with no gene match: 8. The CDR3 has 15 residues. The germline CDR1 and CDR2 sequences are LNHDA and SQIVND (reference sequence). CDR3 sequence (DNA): TGTGCCAGTAGATACAGGGGAGAGGTCTACAATGAGCAGTTCTTC. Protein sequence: CASRYRGEVYNEQFF.

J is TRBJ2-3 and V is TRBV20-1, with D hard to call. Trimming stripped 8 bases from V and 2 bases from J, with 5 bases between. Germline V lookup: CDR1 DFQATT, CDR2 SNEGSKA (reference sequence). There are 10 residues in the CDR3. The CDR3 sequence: CSISTDTQYF. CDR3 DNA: TGCAGTATATCCACAGATACGCAGTATTTT.

The CDR3 DNA sequence: TGCGCCAGCAGCTTGCAGGGGCCCGAGCAGTTCTTC. Protein product: CASSLQGPEQFF. V and J are TRBV5-1 and TRBJ2-1, with TRBD1 as a possible D gene (6 bases). Trimming pared 1 base from V and 10 bases from J, leaving 9 bases between. CDR3 length equals 12 residues. CDR1 and CDR2 (germline): SGHRS, YFSETQ.

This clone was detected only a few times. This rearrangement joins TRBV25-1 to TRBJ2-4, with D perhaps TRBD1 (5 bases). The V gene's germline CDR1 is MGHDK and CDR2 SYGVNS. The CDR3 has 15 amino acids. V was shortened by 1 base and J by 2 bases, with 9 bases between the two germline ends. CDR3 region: CASSELAGSKNIQYF. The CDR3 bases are TGTGCCAGCAGTGAATTAGCAGGGTCCAAAAACATTCAGTACTTC.

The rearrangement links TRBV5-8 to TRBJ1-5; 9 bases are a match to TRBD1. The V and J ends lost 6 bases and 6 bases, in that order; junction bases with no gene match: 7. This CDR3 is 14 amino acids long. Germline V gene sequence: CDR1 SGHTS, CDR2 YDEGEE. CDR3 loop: CASTQGAPRQPQHF. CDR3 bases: TGTGCCAGCACACAGGGGGCGCCCCGTCAGCCCCAGCATTTT.

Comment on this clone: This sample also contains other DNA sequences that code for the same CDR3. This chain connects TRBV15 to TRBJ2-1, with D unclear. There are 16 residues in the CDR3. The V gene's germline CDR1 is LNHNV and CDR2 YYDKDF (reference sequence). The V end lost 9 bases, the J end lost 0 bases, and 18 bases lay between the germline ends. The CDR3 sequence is CATSLGSQSSYNEQFF. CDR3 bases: TGTGCCACTAGTCTAGGAAGCCAAAGCTCCTACAATGAGCAGTTCTTC.

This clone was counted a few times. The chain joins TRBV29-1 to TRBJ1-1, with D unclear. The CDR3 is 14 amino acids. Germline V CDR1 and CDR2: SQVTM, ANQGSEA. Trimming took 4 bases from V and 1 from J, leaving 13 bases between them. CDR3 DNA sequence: TGCAGCGTTGGGCCGGACTGGGGGAACACTGAAGCTTTCTTT. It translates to CSVGPDWGNTEAFF.

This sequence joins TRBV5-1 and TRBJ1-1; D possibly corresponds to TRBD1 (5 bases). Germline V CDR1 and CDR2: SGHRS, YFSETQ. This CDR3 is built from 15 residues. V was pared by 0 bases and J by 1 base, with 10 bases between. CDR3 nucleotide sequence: TGCGCCAGCAGCTTGGCCAACCAGGGGAACACTGAAGCTTTCTTT. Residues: CASSLANQGNTEAFF.

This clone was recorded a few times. CDR3: CAISEGRFSTDTQYF. The CDR3 DNA reads as TGTGCCATCAGTGAGGGCCGATTTAGCACAGATACGCAGTATTTT. The chain carries TRBV10-3 and TRBJ2-3; D unresolved. This CDR3 comprises 15 residues. V was cut by 2 bases and J by 0 bases, with 9 bases left in between. Germline loops: CDR1 ENHRY, CDR2 SYGVKD.

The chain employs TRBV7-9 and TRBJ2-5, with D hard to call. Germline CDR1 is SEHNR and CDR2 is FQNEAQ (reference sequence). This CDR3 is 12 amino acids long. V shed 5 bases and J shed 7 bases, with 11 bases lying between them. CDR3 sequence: CASSLLLGTQYF. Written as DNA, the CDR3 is TGTGCCAGCAGCCTCCTCCTGGGGACCCAGTACTTC.

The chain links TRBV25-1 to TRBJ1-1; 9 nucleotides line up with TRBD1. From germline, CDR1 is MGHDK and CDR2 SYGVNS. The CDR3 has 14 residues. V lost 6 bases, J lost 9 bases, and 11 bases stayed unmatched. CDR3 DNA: TGTGCCAGCAGGAGAGGGACAGGGACTCGGCAAGCTTTCTTT. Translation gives CASRRGTGTRQAFF.

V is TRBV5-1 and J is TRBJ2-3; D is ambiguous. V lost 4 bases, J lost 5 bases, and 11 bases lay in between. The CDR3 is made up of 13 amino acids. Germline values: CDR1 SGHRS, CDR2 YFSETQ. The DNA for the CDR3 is TGCGCCAGCAGCGGCCAGGAGAGAGATACGCAGTATTTT. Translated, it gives CASSGQERDTQYF.